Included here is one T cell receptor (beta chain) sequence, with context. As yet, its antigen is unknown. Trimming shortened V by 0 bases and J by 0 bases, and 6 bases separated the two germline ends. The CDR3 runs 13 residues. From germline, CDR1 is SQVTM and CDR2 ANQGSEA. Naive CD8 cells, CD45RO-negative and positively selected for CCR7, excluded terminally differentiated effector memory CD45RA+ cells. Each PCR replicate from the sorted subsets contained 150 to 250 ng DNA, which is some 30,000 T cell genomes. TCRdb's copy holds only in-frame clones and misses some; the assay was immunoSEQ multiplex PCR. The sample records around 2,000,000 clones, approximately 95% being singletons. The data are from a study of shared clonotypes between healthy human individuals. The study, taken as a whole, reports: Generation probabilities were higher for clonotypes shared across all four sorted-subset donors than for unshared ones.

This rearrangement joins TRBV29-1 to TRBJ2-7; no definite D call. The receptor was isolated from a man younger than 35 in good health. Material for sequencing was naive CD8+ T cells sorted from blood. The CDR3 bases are TGCAGCGTTGAAGATCGGCGCTCCTACGAGCAGTACTTC. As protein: CSVEDRRSYEQYF.